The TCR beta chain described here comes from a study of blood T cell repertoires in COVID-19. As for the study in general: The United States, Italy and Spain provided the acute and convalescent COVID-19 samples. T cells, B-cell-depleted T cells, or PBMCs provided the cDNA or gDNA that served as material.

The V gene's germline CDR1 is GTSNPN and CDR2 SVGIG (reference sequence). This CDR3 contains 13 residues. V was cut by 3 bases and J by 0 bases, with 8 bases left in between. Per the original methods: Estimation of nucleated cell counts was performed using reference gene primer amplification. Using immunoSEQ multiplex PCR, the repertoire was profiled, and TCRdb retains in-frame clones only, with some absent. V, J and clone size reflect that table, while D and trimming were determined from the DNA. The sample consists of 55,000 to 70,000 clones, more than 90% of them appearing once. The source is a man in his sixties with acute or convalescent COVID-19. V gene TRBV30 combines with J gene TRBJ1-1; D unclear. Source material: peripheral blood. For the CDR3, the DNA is TGTGCCTGGAGAGCTACCGTGAACACTGAAGCTTTCTTT. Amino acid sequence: CAWRATVNTEAFF.